This TCR beta chain emerged from a study of OX40 agonist ivuxolimab in advanced cancers. For the study at large: With ivuxolimab, an agonistic anti-OX40 (CD134) antibody, patients were treated.

From germline, CDR1 is MNHNS and CDR2 SASEGT. The germline V and J ends were trimmed by 0 bases and 0 bases, with 9 bases remaining between them. The CDR3 totals 16 residues. The method was immunoSEQ multiplex PCR; TCRdb's version includes in-frame clones alone and lacks a portion of them. The repertoire has roughly 48,000 clones, more than 80% of them found once; the top ten carry about 1.2%. Sequences were derived from CD4+ or CD8+ T cells sorted from blood, sampled in a trial of the OX40 agonist ivuxolimab. The chain is built from TRBV6-1 and TRBJ1-5; D remains unclear. This receptor was taken from an adult with an advanced solid tumor such as melanoma, head and neck, liver or kidney cancer. This chain's CDR3 is CASSEAVGYSNQPQHF. The CDR3 DNA sequence: TGTGCCAGCAGTGAAGCGGTGGGTTATAGCAATCAGCCCCAGCATTTT.